These T cell receptor beta chains were read from a single sample in a study of T-cell reconstitution after alpha-beta-depleted transplantation in children. TCRdb re-called the PCR reads through MiXCR, storing one row per CDR3 protein. The sample yields hundreds of thousands of distinct CDR3 sequences, around 11% seen once. The material was PBMCs from the stem cell graft donor, obtained from the stem cell graft. These receptor sequences come from a human donor who donated a stem cell graft to a child with acute lymphoblastic leukemia. Both conserved end residues are part of each CDR3. The D gene is left open where the match is weak. Part of the rows lack a size; the others show once, few, many or a class for expanded clones.

CDR3: CASRPARESYNEQFF; DNA: TGTGCCAGCAGGCCCGCGCGGGAGAGCTACAATGAGCAGTTCTTC; V: TRBV7-2; D: TRBD2; size: many; J: TRBJ2-1
CDR3: CASSLATNTDTQYF; DNA: TGTGCCAGCAGCTTAGCCACGAACACAGATACGCAGTATTTT; V: TRBV7-9; D: NA; size: many; J: TRBJ2-3
CDR3: CASSQDRGPGNTIYF; DNA: TGCGCCAGCAGCCAAGATCGAGGGCCCGGAAACACCATATATTTT; V: TRBV4-3; D: NA; size: NA; J: TRBJ1-3
CDR3: CSVARGDRETQYF; DNA: TGCAGCGTCGCCAGGGGGGACCGGGAGACCCAGTACTTC; V: TRBV29-1; D: NA; size: many; J: TRBJ2-5
CDR3: CASSQGAREQYF; DNA: TGTGCCAGCAGTCAGGGGGCCCGCGAGCAGTACTTC; V: TRBV2; D: TRBD1; size: few; J: TRBJ2-7
CDR3: CASSFDRSEQYF; DNA: TGTGCCAGCAGTTTTGACAGGTCCGAGCAGTACTTC; V: TRBV28; D: NA; size: many; J: TRBJ2-7
CDR3: CASSLAFRAVNTEAFF; DNA: TGCGCCAGCAGCTTGGCCTTCAGGGCGGTGAACACTGAAGCTTTCTTT; V: TRBV5-1; D: NA; size: NA; J: TRBJ1-1
CDR3: CASIVGPSGANVLTF; DNA: TGTGCCAGCATCGTCGGACCGTCTGGGGCCAACGTCCTGACTTTC; V: TRBV7-9; D: NA; size: many; J: TRBJ2-6
CDR3: CSARRIGSDQPQHF; DNA: TGCAGTGCTAGACGGATCGGGAGCGATCAGCCCCAGCATTTT; V: TRBV20-1; D: NA; size: many; J: TRBJ1-5
CDR3: CSVLAGGSYEQYF; DNA: TGCAGCGTGTTAGCGGGAGGCTCCTACGAGCAGTACTTC; V: TRBV29-1; D: TRBD2; size: many; J: TRBJ2-7
CDR3: CASSPPLDPNEQFF; DNA: TGTGCCAGCAGCCCCCCCCTGGACCCCAATGAGCAGTTCTTC; V: TRBV7-9; D: NA; size: few; J: TRBJ2-1
CDR3: CASGQALRNQPQHF; DNA: TGTGCCAGCGGACAGGCCTTGCGGAATCAGCCCCAGCATTTT; V: TRBV6-5; D: TRBD1; size: many; J: TRBJ1-5